The 17 T cell receptor beta chains listed next were all sequenced from one sample in a study of T-cell memory formation after mild COVID-19. TCRdb redid the calling of the 5' RACE reads with MiXCR, one entry per CDR3 protein. The sample yields just over 150,000 distinct CDR3 sequences, around a third seen once. The sequencing input was PBMCs or a T cell subset sorted from them (not recorded which). The receptors were sampled from an adult woman who had mild COVID-19 (a few samples of this study predate the infection). Cell type and time point are not known.

This clonotype was seen repeatedly, ten times or more. The chain carries TRBV7-3 and TRBJ1-1; D is possibly TRBD1 (5 bases). CDR3 length equals 17 residues. The germline CDR1 and CDR2 sequences are SGHTA and FQGTGA. Trimming removed 5 bases from V and 0 bases from J, with 19 bases in between. The CDR3 spells CASSTRDQGKMNTEAFF. In nucleotides, the CDR3 is TGTGCCAGCAGCACTAGGGATCAGGGAAAAATGAACACTGAAGCTTTCTTT.

The chain carries TRBV7-2 and TRBJ2-7, with a possible D match to TRBD1 (6 bases). Germline CDR1 is SGHTA and CDR2 is FQGNSA. The CDR3 totals 14 residues. The V gene lost 2 bases and the J gene lost 3 bases, with 11 bases spanning the gap. CDR3 region: CASSLYRVGYEQYF. The CDR3 coding sequence is TGTGCCAGCAGCTTATACAGGGTTGGCTACGAGCAGTACTTC.

This clonotype occurred a few times. V and J are TRBV3-1 and TRBJ1-2; the D gene is possibly TRBD1 (5 bases). Germline CDR1 reads LGHDT; CDR2 reads YNNKEL (reference sequence). Between the trimmed V and J ends, which lost 1 base and 3 bases, there was a span of 6 bases. The CDR3 sequence is 13 residues long. The CDR3 spells CASSQATDYGYTF. The CDR3 nucleotides read TGTGCCAGCAGCCAAGCGACAGACTATGGCTACACCTTC. The full variable domain, its missing parts supplied by reference TRBV3-1 and TRBJ1-2, is DTAVSQTPKYLVTQMGNDKSIKCEQNLGHDTMYWYKQDSKKFLKIMFSYNNKELIINETVPNRFSPKSPDKAHLNLHINSLELGDSAVYFCASSQATDYGYTFGSGTRLTVV.

The chain carries TRBV7-3 and TRBJ2-1; D not certain. The V and J ends lost 6 bases and 9 bases respectively, with 15 bases between them. Looked up from germline, CDR1 is SGHTA and CDR2 is FQGTGA. The CDR3 extends over 13 amino acids. CDR3 residues: CASSPGIHSEQFF. CDR3 bases: TGTGCCAGCAGTCCAGGTATACACTCTGAGCAGTTCTTC.

This chain connects TRBV12-3 or TRBV12-4 to TRBJ2-1, with 14 bases aligning to TRBD2. V dropped 5 bases and J dropped 0; count of bases not matched to a gene: 9. This CDR3 is 19 amino acids long. The CDR3 loop reads CASSPKGLAGVSSYNEQFF. The CDR3 nucleotides read TGTGCCAGCAGTCCTAAGGGACTAGCGGGGGTGAGCTCCTACAATGAGCAGTTCTTC.

The chain recombines TRBV7-3 with TRBJ1-1, with TRBD1 as a possible D gene (6 bases). CDR1 is SGHTA and CDR2 is FQGTGA in the germline V gene. V was trimmed by 4 bases and J by 0 bases, leaving 12 bases between them. The CDR3 is 15 amino acids. The CDR3 spells CASSSGQLMNTEAFF. CDR3 nucleotide sequence: TGTGCCAGCAGCTCTGGACAGCTAATGAACACTGAAGCTTTCTTT.

The rearrangement uses TRBV29-1 and TRBJ2-3, with D possibly TRBD2 on 5 matching bases. Germline CDR1 is SQVTM and CDR2 is ANQGSEA. V lost 7 bases and J 2 bases, leaving 13 bases between the germline ends. The CDR3 sequence is 13 residues long. CDR3 DNA: TGCAGCGCTGACCGGGAATTCACAGATACGCAGTATTTT. This codes for CSADREFTDTQYF.

This clonotype was observed a handful of times. The CDR3 DNA sequence: TGTGCCAGCAGCGTTTCGACAGGGATCAGTTACGAGCAGTACTTC. Translation gives CASSVSTGISYEQYF. The chain joins TRBV5-5 to TRBJ2-7, with 7 bases lining up with TRBD1. Trimming removed 4 bases from V and 4 bases from J; junction bases left unmatched: 11. The CDR3 sequence is 15 residues long. The germline V gene encodes CDR1 SGHKS and CDR2 YYEKEE (reference sequence).

This rearrangement joins TRBV7-9 to TRBJ1-1, with 7 bases identical to TRBD1. In germline, CDR1 is SEHNR, CDR2 FQNEAQ (reference sequence). V shed 3 bases, J shed 5 bases, and the junction held 9 bases outside the gene matches. The CDR3 spans 15 residues. The CDR3 region has the DNA TGTGCCAGCAGCTTGCCGGCAGGGGGATGGACTGAAGCTTTCTTT. It codes for CASSLPAGGWTEAFF.

The genes are TRBV24-1 and TRBJ2-3, with TRBD2 matching over 10 bases. The CDR3 totals 16 residues. Germline V lookup: CDR1 KGHDR, CDR2 SFDVKD. V lost 5 bases, J lost 9 bases, and 13 bases stayed unmatched. This chain's CDR3 is CATSGSAGGPWGTQYF. CDR3 bases: TGTGCCACCAGTGGATCAGCGGGAGGGCCCTGGGGCACGCAGTATTTT.

The chain uses TRBV29-1 and TRBJ2-2; D unresolved. The germline V gene has CDR1 SQVTM and CDR2 ANQGSEA. CDR3 length: 15 amino acids. The V gene lost 4 bases and the J gene lost 2 bases, with 14 bases spanning the gap. CDR3 bases: TGCAGCGTTGTATTTACCACCACTAACACCGGGGAGCTGTTTTTT. Amino acid sequence: CSVVFTTTNTGELFF.

This clonotype came up a few times. The genes are TRBV18 and TRBJ1-6, with D unresolved. Germline V gives CDR1 KGHSH, CDR2 LQKENI. V was pared by 6 bases and J by 0 bases, with 12 bases between. The CDR3 is 16 residues long. This CDR3 reads CASSPGGSSYNSPLHF. CDR3 in DNA: TGTGCCAGCTCCCCGGGAGGGAGCTCCTATAATTCACCCCTCCACTTT.

In this sample, this clonotype turned up a few times. The chain carries TRBV6-2 or TRBV6-3 and TRBJ2-1, with D unclear. The CDR3 is made up of 14 amino acids. The germline V and J ends were trimmed by 2 bases and 8 bases, with 13 bases remaining between them. Germline-derived CDR1 and CDR2 are MNHEY and SVGEGT. The CDR3 nucleotides are TGTGCCAGCAGTTACGGCCTGACTGGAGATGAGCAGTTCTTC. Residues: CASSYGLTGDEQFF.

This clonotype came up a few times. This chain links TRBV12-3 or TRBV12-4 with TRBJ1-5; 7 bases line up with TRBD1. The CDR3 consists of 13 residues. V lost 6 bases and J lost 5; bases outside the gene matches: 4. CDR3 sequence reads: CASSDREDQPQHF. The CDR3 region has the DNA TGTGCCAGCAGCGACAGGGAGGATCAGCCCCAGCATTTT.

About this clonotype itself: The junction departs from the called germline gene at one end, perhaps through a read error. The CDR3 protein is CASSLAGVVWQYF. As DNA, the CDR3 is TGTGCCAGCAGTTTAGCGGGAGTAGTCTGGCAGTACTTC. The chain carries TRBV7-9 and TRBJ2-7, with 9 positions matching TRBD2. CDR3 length: 13 amino acids. The germline CDR1 and CDR2 sequences are SEHNR and FQNEAQ (reference sequence).

The V and J genes are TRBV20-1 and TRBJ2-4, with D maybe TRBD2 (6 bases). CDR1 and CDR2 from the germline V gene are DFQATT and SNEGSKA (reference sequence). Between the trimmed V and J ends, which lost 0 bases and 8 bases, there was a span of 17 bases. This CDR3 region has 15 residues. Written as DNA, the CDR3 is TGCAGTGCTAGAGATCTAGGAGGGAAGTGGGACATTCAGTACTTC. It translates to CSARDLGGKWDIQYF.

This clonotype was counted only a few times. This sequence joins TRBV20-1 and TRBJ1-1, with TRBD1 as a possible D gene (5 bases). V was clipped by 5 bases and J by 3 bases, with 16 bases between them. Germline V lookup: CDR1 DFQATT, CDR2 SNEGSKA (reference sequence). This CDR3 spans 14 amino acids. CDR3 nucleotides: TGCAGTGCTCGAGGTGGAGGGGCCTACACTGAAGCTTTCTTT. This codes for CSARGGGAYTEAFF.